The next 14 T cell receptor beta chains were all read from a single sample in a study of CD8 T cells in Susac syndrome. With random hexamers, about 0.5 to 1 ug RNA was reverse transcribed. TCRdb recomputed calls from the immunoSEQ multiplex PCR reads with MiXCR, one row per CDR3 protein. The table lists about 180,000 distinct CDR3 sequences, roughly 94% of them singletons, with over 0.095% in the top ten. Sequencing used CD4+ T cells from PBMCs. The source of these receptors is a human donor with Susac syndrome.

A few counts support this clonotype. This chain connects TRBV4-3 to TRBJ2-5; a weak D match, TRBD1 (5 bases). The CDR3 is 13 amino acids. Trimming shortened V by 3 bases and J by 1 base, and 6 bases separated the two germline ends. The germline gives CDR1 LGHNA, CDR2 YSLEER. CDR3 protein: CASSQTVQETQYF. The CDR3 nucleotides are TGCGCCAGCAGCCAGACAGTCCAAGAGACCCAGTACTTC.

The V and J genes are TRBV20-1 and TRBJ2-5, with TRBD2 identical over 7 bases. Germline CDR1 DFQATT, CDR2 SNEGSKA (reference sequence). Trimming took 3 bases from V and 6 from J; bases not matched to a gene: 10. CDR3 length: 14 amino acids. The CDR3 here is CSASASGKWKTQYF. CDR3 sequence (DNA): TGCAGTGCTAGTGCTAGCGGAAAGTGGAAGACCCAGTACTTC.

The chain combines TRBV10-3 with TRBJ2-3; 9 nucleotides align to TRBD2. The CDR3 is made up of 16 amino acids. V shed 3 bases and J 4 bases; nucleotides not matched to a gene: 8. Germline-derived CDR1 and CDR2 are ENHRY and SYGVKD. CDR3 residues: CAISDRVAGVPDTQYF. DNA for the CDR3: TGTGCCATCAGTGACCGGGTAGCGGGGGTCCCAGATACGCAGTATTTT.

V and J are TRBV24-1 and TRBJ1-5; D might be TRBD1 (6 bases). The CDR3 extends over 16 amino acids. The V and J ends lost 4 bases and 4 bases respectively, with 16 bases between them. Germline V lookup: CDR1 KGHDR, CDR2 SFDVKD. The CDR3 region is CATSDQQGGDNQPQHF. Here the CDR3 DNA reads TGTGCCACCAGTGACCAACAGGGCGGGGATAATCAGCCCCAGCATTTT.

V usage is TRBV29-1 and J usage is TRBJ2-7; D not resolved. The CDR3 sequence is 10 residues long. Looked up from germline, CDR1 is SQVTM and CDR2 is ANQGSEA. The germline V and J ends were trimmed by 4 bases and 1 base, with 2 bases remaining between them. The CDR3 nucleotides are TGCAGCGTTGGTTCCTACGAGCAGTACTTC. It yields the protein CSVGSYEQYF.

In nucleotides, the CDR3 is TGTGCCAGCTCACCACCTTTCAGCCAGAAAACTGAAGCTTTCTTT. Translation: CASSPPFSQKTEAFF. The V call is TRBV18, the J call TRBJ1-1; D not resolved. Trimming shortened V by 0 bases and J by 5 bases, and 13 bases separated the two germline ends. CDR3 length: 15 amino acids. Germline V gene sequence: CDR1 KGHSH, CDR2 LQKENI.

The rearrangement joins TRBV20-1 to TRBJ1-2; D perhaps matches TRBD1 (5 bases). From germline, CDR1 is DFQATT and CDR2 SNEGSKA (reference sequence). V lost 6 bases, J lost 0 bases, and 11 bases lay in between. The CDR3 sequence is 13 residues long. CDR3 sequence reads: CSATRTTNYGYTF. The CDR3 DNA is TGCAGTGCAACTCGGACAACTAACTATGGCTACACCTTC.

This clonotype was picked up one time. The chain links TRBV25-1 to TRBJ2-7; D unclear. The CDR3 is made up of 14 amino acids. Between the trimmed V and J ends, which lost 2 bases and 2 bases, there was a span of 10 bases. Germline V gene data show CDR1 as MGHDK and CDR2 as SYGVNS. The CDR3 sequence: CASSESGGAYEQYF. The CDR3 DNA is TGTGCCAGCAGTGAAAGTGGCGGAGCCTACGAGCAGTACTTC.

This clonotype was seen only once. CDR3 in amino acids: CASTLGFEQYF. The CDR3 DNA sequence: TGTGCCAGCACCCTGGGATTCGAGCAGTACTTC. The chain couples TRBV12-3 or TRBV12-4 to TRBJ2-7; the D is unclear. The CDR3 spans 11 residues. V lost 7 bases and J lost 6, with 10 bases in between.

This chain links TRBV6-5 with TRBJ2-7; possible D gene TRBD1, 6 bases. The V gene's germline CDR1 is MNHEY and CDR2 SVGAGI. The CDR3 extends over 13 amino acids. The V end was cut by 6 bases, the J end by 0 bases, with 9 bases between. CDR3 bases: TGTGCCAGCAGCCAAGGGGGCTCCTACGAGCAGTACTTC. Translation gives CASSQGGSYEQYF.

The chain is built from TRBV5-4 and TRBJ1-2, with D maybe TRBD1 (5 bases). CDR1 is SGHNT and CDR2 is YYREEE in the germline V gene (reference sequence). V lost 2 bases and J 2 bases, leaving 7 bases between the germline ends. This CDR3 has 13 residues. CDR3: CASSFPGNYGYTF. DNA of the CDR3: TGTGCCAGCAGCTTTCCAGGGAACTATGGCTACACCTTC. Based on the CDR3 plus reference TRBV5-4 and TRBJ1-2, the full variable domain is ETGVTQSPTHLIKTRGQQVTLRCSSQSGHNTVSWYQQALGQGPQFIFQYYREEENGRGNFPPRFSGLQFPNYSSELNVNALELDDSALYLCASSFPGNYGYTFGSGTRLTVV.

The table lists this clonotype with a count of one. The genes are TRBV3-1 and TRBJ2-5; D remains unclear. Germline V gives CDR1 LGHDT, CDR2 YNNKEL (reference sequence). This CDR3 contains 11 residues. The V end lost 4 bases, the J end lost 5 bases, and 5 bases lay between the germline ends. The CDR3 DNA follows: TGTGCCAGCAGCCGGTACGAGACCCAGTACTTC. Translation: CASSRYETQYF.

The chain carries TRBV20-1 and TRBJ2-1, with 7 bases aligning to TRBD2. After removal of 3 bases from V and 7 bases from J, the junction contained 6 bases not matched to a gene. Germline assignment: CDR1 DFQATT and CDR2 SNEGSKA (reference sequence). The CDR3 runs to 13 residues. CDR3 residues: CSARTAGLNEQFF. Written as DNA, the CDR3 is TGCAGTGCTAGGACAGCGGGGCTTAATGAGCAGTTCTTC.

This clonotype was seen a handful of times. The chain uses TRBV11-2 and TRBJ2-5, with 10 bases that match TRBD1. Per the germline V gene, CDR1 is SGHAT and CDR2 is FQNNGV. The CDR3 is 15 amino acids. With V trimmed by 2 bases and J by 5 bases, 5 bases remained unmatched. CDR3 DNA sequence: TGTGCCAGCAGCTTAAGAGGGACAGGGGACGAGACCCAGTACTTC. Encoded protein: CASSLRGTGDETQYF.